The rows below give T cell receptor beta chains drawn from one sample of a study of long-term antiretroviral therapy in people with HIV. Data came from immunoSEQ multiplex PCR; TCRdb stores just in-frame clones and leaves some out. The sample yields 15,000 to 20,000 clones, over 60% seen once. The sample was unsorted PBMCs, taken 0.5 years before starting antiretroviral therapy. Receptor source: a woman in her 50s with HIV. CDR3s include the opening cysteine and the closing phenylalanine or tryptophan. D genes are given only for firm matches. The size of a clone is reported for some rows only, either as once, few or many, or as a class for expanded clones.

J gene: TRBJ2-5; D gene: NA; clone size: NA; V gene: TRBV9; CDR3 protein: CASSVEAGLGETQYF; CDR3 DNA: TGTGCCAGCAGCGTAGAGGCAGGGCTGGGAGAGACCCAGTACTTC
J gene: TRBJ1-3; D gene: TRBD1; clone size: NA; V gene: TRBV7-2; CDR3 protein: CASSVTTGQLSSGNTIYF; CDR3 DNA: TGTGCCAGCAGCGTTACCACGGGACAGTTGAGCTCTGGAAACACCATATATTTT
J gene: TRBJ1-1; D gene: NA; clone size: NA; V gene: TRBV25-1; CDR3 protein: CASSKGNTEAFF; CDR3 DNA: TGTGCCAGCAGTAAGGGGAACACTGAAGCTTTCTTT
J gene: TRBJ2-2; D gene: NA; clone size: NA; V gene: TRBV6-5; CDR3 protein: CASSYRVAGELFF; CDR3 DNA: TGTGCCAGCAGTTACAGGGTCGCCGGGGAGCTGTTTTTT
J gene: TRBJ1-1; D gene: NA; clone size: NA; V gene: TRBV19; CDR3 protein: CASSIPGGGGTEAFF; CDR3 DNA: TGTGCCAGTAGTATTCCCGGGGGTGGGGGCACTGAAGCTTTCTTT
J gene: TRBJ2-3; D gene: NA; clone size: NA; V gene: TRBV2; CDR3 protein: CASNLLRTDTQYF; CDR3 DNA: TGTGCCAGCAACCTCTTAAGGACAGATACGCAGTATTTT
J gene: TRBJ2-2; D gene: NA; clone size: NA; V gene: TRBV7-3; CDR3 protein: CASSPQGGLDTGELFF; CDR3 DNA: TGTGCCAGCAGCCCACAGGGAGGGCTGGACACCGGGGAGCTGTTTTTT
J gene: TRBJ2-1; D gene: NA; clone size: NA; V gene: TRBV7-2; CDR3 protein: CASSPQGNGYNEQFF; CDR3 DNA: TGTGCCAGCAGCCCGCAGGGAAACGGGTACAATGAGCAGTTCTTC
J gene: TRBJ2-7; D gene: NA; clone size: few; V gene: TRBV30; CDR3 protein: CAWNLQAGSEQYF; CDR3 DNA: TGTGCCTGGAACCTTCAGGCGGGATCCGAGCAGTACTTC
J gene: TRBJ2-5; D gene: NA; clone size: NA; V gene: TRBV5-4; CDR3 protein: CASSAGQLQETQYF; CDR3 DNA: TGTGCCAGCAGCGCCGGACAGTTACAAGAGACCCAGTACTTC
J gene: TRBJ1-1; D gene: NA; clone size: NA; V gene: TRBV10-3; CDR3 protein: CAISASGGTEAFF; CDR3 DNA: TGTGCCATCAGTGCCTCGGGGGGCACTGAAGCTTTCTTT
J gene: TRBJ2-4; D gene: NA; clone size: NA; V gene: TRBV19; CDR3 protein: CASSTSGTLLAKNIQYF; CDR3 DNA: TGTGCCAGTAGTACCTCCGGGACACTCTTAGCCAAAAACATTCAGTACTTC
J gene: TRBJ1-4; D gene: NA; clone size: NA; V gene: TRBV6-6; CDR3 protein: CASSYGILQLNLLFF; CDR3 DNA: TGTGCCAGCAGTTACGGTATCCTGCAGTTGAATCTACTGTTTTTT
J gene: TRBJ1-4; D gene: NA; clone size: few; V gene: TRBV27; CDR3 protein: CASRYGQMNEKLFF; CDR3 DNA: TGTGCCAGCAGGTACGGACAGATGAATGAAAAACTGTTTTTT
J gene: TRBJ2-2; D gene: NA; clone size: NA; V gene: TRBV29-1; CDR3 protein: CSVEISGTGELFF; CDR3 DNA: TGCAGCGTTGAGATATCAGGGACCGGGGAGCTGTTTTTT
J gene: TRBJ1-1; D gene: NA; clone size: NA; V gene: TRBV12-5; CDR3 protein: CASAPGSEAFF; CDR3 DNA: TGTGCTAGTGCCCCCGGAAGTGAAGCTTTCTTT
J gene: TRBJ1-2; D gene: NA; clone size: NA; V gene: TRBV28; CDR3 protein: CASARRAGNGYTF; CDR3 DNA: TGTGCATCAGCACGCAGGGCTGGAAATGGCTACACCTTC
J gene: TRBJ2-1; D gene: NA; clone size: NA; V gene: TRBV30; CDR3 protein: CACCESSYNEQFF; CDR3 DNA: TGTGCCTGCTGCGAAAGCTCCTACAATGAGCAGTTCTTC
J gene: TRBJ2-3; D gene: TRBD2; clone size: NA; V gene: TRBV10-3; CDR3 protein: CAISARTSKGGDTQYF; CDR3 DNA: TGTGCCATCAGTGCACGGACTAGCAAGGGGGGAGATACGCAGTATTTT
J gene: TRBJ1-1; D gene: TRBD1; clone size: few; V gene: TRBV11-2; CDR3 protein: CASSLGQGGEAFF; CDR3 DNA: TGTGCCAGCAGCTTAGGACAGGGAGGTGAAGCTTTCTTT
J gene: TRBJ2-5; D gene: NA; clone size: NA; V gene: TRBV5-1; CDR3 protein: CASSPQTGAETQYF; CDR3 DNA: TGCGCCAGCAGCCCACAGACTGGGGCAGAGACCCAGTACTTC
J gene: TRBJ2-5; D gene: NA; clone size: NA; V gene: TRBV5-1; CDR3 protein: CASSYGQPGTQYF; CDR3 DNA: TGCGCCAGCAGTTATGGACAGCCCGGGACCCAGTACTTC
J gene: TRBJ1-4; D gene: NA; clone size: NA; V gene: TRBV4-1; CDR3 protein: CASSHLPTNKNEKLFF; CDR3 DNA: TGCGCCAGCAGCCACCTCCCGACAAACAAAAATGAAAAACTGTTTTTT
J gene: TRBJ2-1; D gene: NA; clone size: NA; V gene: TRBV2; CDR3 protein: CASSDVRDNEQFF; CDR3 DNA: TGTGCCAGCAGTGACGTACGTGACAATGAGCAGTTCTTC
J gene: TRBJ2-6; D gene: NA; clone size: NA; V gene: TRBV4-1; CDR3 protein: CASSLTVSGANVLTF; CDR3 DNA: TGCGCCAGCAGCCTGACAGTCTCTGGGGCCAACGTCCTGACTTTC
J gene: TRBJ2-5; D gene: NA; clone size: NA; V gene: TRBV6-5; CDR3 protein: CASSSPGAETQYF; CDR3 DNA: TGTGCCAGCAGTAGCCCCGGGGCAGAGACCCAGTACTTC
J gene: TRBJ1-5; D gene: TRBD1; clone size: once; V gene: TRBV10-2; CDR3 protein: CASRPGQVHQPQHF; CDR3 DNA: TGCGCCAGCAGACCTGGACAGGTGCATCAGCCCCAGCATTTT
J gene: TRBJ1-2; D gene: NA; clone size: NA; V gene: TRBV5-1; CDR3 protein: CASSDTNYGYTF; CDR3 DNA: TGCGCCAGCAGCGACACTAACTATGGCTACACCTTC
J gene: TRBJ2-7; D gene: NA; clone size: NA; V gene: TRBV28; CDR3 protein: CASTTDSYEQYF; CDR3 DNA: TGTGCCAGCACAACCGACTCCTACGAGCAGTACTTC
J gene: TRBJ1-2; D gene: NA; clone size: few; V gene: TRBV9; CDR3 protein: CASSLRGGQSPYGYTF; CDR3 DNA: TGTGCCAGCAGCCTCCGCGGTGGCCAGTCACCCTATGGCTACACCTTC
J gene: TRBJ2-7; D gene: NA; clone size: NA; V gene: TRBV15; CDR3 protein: CATSRELYEQYF; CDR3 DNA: TGTGCCACCAGCAGAGAACTCTACGAGCAGTACTTC
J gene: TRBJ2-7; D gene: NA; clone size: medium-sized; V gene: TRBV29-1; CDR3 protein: CSVRGQYVEQYF; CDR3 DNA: TGCAGCGTTCGTGGTCAGTACGTCGAGCAGTACTTC
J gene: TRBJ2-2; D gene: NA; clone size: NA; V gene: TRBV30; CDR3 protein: CACRTSNTGELFF; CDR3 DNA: TGTGCCTGTAGAACCTCGAACACCGGGGAGCTGTTTTTT
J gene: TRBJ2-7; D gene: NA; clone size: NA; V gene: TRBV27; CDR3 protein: CASSLSLEGEQYF; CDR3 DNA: TGTGCCAGCAGTTTATCCCTCGAGGGCGAGCAGTACTTC
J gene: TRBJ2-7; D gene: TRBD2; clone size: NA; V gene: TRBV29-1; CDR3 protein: CSVEGWMGAGQAGEQYF; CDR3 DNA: TGCAGCGTTGAAGGATGGATGGGAGCGGGGCAAGCGGGGGAGCAGTACTTC
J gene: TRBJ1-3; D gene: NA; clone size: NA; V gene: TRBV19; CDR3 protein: CASSIDDRTGNTIYF; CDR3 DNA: TGTGCCAGTAGTATCGACGACCGTACTGGAAACACCATATATTTT
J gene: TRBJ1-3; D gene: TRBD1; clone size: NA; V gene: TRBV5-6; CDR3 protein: CASSFPSGGTGNTIYF; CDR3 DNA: TGTGCCAGCAGCTTCCCTTCAGGGGGAACTGGAAACACCATATATTTT
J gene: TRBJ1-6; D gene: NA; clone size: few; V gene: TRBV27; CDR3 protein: CASSLFLSRQGGSPLHF; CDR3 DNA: NA
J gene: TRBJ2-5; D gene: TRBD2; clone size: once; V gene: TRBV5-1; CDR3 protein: CASSLTSGGAQETQYF; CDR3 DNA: TGCGCCAGCAGCTTGACTAGCGGGGGGGCCCAAGAGACCCAGTACTTC
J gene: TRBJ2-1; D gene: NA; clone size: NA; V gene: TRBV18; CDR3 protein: CASSPSISYNEQFF; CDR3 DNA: TGTGCCAGCTCACCATCAATCTCCTACAATGAGCAGTTCTTC
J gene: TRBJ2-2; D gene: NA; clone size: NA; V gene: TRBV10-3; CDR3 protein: CAISGVPNTGELFF; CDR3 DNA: TGTGCCATCAGTGGGGTCCCGAACACCGGGGAGCTGTTTTTT
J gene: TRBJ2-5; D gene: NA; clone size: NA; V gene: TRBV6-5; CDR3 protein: CASRISLWGRETQYF; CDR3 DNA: TGTGCCAGCAGAATTTCGCTGTGGGGGCGGGAGACCCAGTACTTC
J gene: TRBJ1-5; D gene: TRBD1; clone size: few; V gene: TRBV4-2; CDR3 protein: CASSLVQGEDQPQHF; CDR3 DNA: TGTGCCAGCAGCCTCGTACAGGGGGAGGATCAGCCCCAGCATTTT
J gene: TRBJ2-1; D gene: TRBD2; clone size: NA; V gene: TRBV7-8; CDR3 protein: CASSPRWSGGANEQFF; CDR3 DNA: TGTGCCAGCAGCCCTCGATGGAGCGGGGGGGCCAATGAGCAGTTCTTC
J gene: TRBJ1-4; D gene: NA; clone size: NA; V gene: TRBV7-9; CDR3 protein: CASRDKTATNEKLFF; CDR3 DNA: TGTGCCAGCAGGGATAAGACGGCAACTAATGAAAAACTGTTTTTT
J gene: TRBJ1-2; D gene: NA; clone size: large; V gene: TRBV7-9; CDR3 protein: CASSFPFNYGYTF; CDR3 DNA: TGTGCCAGCAGCTTTCCGTTTAACTATGGCTACACCTTC
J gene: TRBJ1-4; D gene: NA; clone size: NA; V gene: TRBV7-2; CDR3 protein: CASSLVKGRDEKLFF; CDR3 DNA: TGTGCCAGCAGCTTAGTAAAGGGGAGGGATGAAAAACTGTTTTTT
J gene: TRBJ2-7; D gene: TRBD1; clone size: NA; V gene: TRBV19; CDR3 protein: CASSPSGTGSYEQYF; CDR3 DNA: TGTGCCAGTAGTCCCTCCGGGACAGGGTCCTACGAGCAGTACTTC
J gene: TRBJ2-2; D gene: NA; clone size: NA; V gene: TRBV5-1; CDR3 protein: CASSSRGPNTGELFF; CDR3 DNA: TGCGCCAGCAGCTCCCGCGGGCCGAACACCGGGGAGCTGTTTTTT
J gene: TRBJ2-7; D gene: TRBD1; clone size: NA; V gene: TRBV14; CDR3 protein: CASSYRGNSYEQYF; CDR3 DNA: TGTGCCAGCAGCTACAGGGGTAACTCCTACGAGCAGTACTTC
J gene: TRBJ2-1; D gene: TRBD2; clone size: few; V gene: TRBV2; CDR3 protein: CASSGTSGGFYNEQFF; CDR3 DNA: TGTGCCAGCAGTGGGACTAGCGGGGGGTTCTACAATGAGCAGTTCTTC
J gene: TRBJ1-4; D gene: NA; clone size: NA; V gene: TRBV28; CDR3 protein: CASSLWGRGQEKLFF; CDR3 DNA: TGTGCCAGCAGTTTATGGGGTAGGGGTCAGGAAAAACTGTTTTTT